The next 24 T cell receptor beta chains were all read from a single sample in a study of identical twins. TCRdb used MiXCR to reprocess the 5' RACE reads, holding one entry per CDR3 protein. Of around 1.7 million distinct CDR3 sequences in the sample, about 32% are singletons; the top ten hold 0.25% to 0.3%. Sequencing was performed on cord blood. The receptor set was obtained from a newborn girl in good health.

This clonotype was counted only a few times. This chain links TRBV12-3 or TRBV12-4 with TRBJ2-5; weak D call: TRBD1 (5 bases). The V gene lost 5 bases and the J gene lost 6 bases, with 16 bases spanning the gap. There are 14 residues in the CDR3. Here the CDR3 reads CASSAQGGRKTQYF. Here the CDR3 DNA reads TGTGCCAGCAGTGCCCAGGGTGGTAGGAAGACCCAGTACTTC.

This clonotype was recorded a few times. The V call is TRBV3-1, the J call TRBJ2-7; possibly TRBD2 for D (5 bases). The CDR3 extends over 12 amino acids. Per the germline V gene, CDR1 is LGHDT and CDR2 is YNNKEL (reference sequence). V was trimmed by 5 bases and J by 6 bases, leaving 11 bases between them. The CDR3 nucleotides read TGTGCCAGCAGCAACGGGGTTCTCGAGCAGTACTTC. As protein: CASSNGVLEQYF.

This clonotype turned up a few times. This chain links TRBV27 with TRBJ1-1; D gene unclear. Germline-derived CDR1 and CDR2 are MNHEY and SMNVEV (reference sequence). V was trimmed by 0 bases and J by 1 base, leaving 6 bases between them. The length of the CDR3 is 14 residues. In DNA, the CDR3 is TGTGCCAGCAGTTTATCGGCAGCGAACACTGAAGCTTTCTTT. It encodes CASSLSAANTEAFF.

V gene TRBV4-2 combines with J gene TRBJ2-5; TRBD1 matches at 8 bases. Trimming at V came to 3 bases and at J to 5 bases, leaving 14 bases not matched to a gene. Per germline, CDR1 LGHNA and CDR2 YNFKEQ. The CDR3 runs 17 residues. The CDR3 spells CASSQLGGQGVYETQYF. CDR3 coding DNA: TGTGCCAGCAGCCAGCTCGGTGGACAGGGAGTTTACGAGACCCAGTACTTC.

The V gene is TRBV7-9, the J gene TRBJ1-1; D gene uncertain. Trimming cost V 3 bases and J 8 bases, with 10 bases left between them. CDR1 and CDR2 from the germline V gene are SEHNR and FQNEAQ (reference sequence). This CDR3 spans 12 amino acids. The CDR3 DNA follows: TGTGCCAGCAGCTTTAACACGCTGGAAGCTTTCTTT. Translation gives CASSFNTLEAFF. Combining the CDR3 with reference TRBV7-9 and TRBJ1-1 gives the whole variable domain DTGVSQNPRHKITKRGQNVTFRCDPISEHNRLYWYRQTLGQGPEFLTYFQNEAQLEKSRLLSDRFSAERPKGSFSTLEIQRTEQGDSAMYLCASSFNTLEAFFGQGTRLTVV.

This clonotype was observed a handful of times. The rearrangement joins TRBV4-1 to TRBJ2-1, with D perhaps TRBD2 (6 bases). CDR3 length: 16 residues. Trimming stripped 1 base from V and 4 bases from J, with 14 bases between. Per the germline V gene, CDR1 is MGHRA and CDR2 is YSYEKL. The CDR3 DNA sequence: TGCGCCAGCAGCCAAGGGACGGTAAGCGGGTACAATGAGCAGTTCTTC. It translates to CASSQGTVSGYNEQFF.

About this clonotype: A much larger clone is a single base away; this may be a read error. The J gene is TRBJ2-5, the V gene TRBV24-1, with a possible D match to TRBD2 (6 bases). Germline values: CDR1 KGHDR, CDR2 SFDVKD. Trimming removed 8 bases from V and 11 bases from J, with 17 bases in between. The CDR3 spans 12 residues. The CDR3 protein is CATMARDNEQYF. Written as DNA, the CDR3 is TGTGCCACCATGGCGCGGGATAATGAGCAGTACTTC.

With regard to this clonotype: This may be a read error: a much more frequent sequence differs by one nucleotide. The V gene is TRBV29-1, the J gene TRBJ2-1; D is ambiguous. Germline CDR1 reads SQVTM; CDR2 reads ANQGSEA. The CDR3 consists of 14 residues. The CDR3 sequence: CSVGDGRVYNEQLF. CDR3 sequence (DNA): TGCAGCGTTGGCGACGGCCGGGTTTACAATGAGCAGTTATTC.

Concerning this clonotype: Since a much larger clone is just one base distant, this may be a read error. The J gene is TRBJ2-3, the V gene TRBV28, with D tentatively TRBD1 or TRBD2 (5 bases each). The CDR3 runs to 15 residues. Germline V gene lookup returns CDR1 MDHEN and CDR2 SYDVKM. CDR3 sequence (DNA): TGTGCCAGCAAGGTAGCGAGTCTCCGCACAGGTACGCAGTATTTT. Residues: CASKVASLRTGTQYF.

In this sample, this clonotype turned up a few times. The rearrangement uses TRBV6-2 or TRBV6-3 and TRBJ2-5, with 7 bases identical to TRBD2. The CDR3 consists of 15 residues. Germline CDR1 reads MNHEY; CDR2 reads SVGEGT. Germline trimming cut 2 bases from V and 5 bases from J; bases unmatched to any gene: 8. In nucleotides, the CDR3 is TGTGCCAGCAGTTACCAGAGGGCTAGCGGTGAGACCCAGTACTTC. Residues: CASSYQRASGETQYF.

CDR3 nucleotides: TGTGCCAGCAGTTTGGGCACCACCGCCAGGGGGTCCGGGGAGCTGTTTTTT. Translation: CASSLGTTARGSGELFF. The chain uses TRBV28 and TRBJ2-2, with TRBD1 matching over 7 bases. This CDR3 spans 17 amino acids. The V gene's germline CDR1 is MDHEN and CDR2 SYDVKM. The junction had 13 bases not matched to a gene; V was cut back by 3 bases and J by 6 bases. Full variable domain (rest looked up from reference TRBV28 and TRBJ2-2): DVKVTQSSRYLVKRTGEKVFLECVQDMDHENMFWYRQDPGLGLRLIYFSYDVKMKEKGDIPEGYSVSREKKERFSLILESASTNQTSMYLCASSLGTTARGSGELFFGEGSRLTVL.

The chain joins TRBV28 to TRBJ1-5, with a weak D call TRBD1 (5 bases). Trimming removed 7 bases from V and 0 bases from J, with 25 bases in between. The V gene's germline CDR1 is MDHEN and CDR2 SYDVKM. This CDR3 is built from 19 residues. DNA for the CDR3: TGTGCCAGCATTTCGCTCACCGGGACGGAGGTTTATAGCAATCAGCCCCAGCATTTT. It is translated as CASISLTGTEVYSNQPQHF.

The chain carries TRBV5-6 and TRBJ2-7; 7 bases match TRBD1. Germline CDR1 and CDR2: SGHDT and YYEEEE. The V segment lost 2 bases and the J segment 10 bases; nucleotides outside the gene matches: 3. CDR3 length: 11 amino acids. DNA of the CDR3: TGTGCCAGCAGCTTAACAGGGGACCAGTACTTC. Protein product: CASSLTGDQYF. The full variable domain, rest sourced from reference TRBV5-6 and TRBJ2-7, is DAGVTQSPTHLIKTRGQQVTLRCSPKSGHDTVSWYQQALGQGPQFIFQYYEEEERQRGNFPDRFSGHQFPNYSSELNVNALLLGDSALYLCASSLTGDQYFGPGTRLTVT.

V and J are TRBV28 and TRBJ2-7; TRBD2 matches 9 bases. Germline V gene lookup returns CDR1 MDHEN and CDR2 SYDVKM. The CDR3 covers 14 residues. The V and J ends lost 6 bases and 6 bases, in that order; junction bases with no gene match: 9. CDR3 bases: TGTGCCAGCAGCACCCTAGCGGGACCTGGCGAGCAGTACTTC. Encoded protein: CASSTLAGPGEQYF. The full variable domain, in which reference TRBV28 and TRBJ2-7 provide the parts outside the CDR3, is DVKVTQSSRYLVKRTGEKVFLECVQDMDHENMFWYRQDPGLGLRLIYFSYDVKMKEKGDIPEGYSVSREKKERFSLILESASTNQTSMYLCASSTLAGPGEQYFGPGTRLTVT.

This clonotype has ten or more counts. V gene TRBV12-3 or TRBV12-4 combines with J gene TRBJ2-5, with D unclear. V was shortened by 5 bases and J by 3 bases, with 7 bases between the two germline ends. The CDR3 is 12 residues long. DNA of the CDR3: TGTGCCAGCAGTAGGGCTAAAGAGACCCAGTACTTC. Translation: CASSRAKETQYF.

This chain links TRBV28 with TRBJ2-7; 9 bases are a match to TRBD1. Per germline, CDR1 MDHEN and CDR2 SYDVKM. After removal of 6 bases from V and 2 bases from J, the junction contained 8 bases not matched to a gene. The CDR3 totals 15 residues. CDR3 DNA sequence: TGTGCCAGCAGAACCCCGGGACAGGGAACCTACGAGCAGTACTTC. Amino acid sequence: CASRTPGQGTYEQYF.

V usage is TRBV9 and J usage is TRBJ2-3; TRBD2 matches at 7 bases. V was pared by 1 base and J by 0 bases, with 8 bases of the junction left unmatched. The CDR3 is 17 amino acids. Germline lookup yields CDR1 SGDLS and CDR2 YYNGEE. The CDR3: CASSVPSGTPSTDTQYF. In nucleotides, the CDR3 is TGTGCCAGCAGCGTACCTAGCGGTACCCCTAGCACAGATACGCAGTATTTT. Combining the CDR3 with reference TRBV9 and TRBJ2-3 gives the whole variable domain DSGVTQTPKHLITATGQRVTLRCSPRSGDLSVYWYQQSLDQGLQFLIQYYNGEERAKGNILERFSAQQFPDLHSELNLSSLELGDSALYFCASSVPSGTPSTDTQYFGPGTRLTVL.

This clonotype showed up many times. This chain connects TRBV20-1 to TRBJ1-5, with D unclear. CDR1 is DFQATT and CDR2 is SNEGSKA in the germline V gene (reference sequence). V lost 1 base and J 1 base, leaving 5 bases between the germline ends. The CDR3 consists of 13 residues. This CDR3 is CSARGRSNQPQHF. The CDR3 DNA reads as TGCAGTGCTAGAGGGAGGAGCAATCAGCCCCAGCATTTT.

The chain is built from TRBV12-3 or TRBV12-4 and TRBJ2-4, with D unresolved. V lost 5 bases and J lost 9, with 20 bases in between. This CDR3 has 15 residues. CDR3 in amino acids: CASSPLPTTIGIQYF. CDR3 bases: TGTGCCAGCAGTCCGCTCCCGACAACAATCGGCATTCAGTACTTC.

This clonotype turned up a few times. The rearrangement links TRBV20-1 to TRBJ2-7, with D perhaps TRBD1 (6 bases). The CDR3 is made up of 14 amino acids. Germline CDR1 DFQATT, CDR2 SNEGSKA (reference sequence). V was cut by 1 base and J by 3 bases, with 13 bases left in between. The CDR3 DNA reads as TGCAGTGCTAGAGTCCCTGACAGGTTCTACGAGCAGTACTTC. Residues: CSARVPDRFYEQYF.

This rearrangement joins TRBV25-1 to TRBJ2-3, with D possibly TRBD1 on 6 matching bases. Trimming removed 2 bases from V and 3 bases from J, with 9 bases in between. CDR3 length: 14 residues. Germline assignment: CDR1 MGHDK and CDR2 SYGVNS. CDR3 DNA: TGTGCCAGCAGTGAAGTAGGGGGAACAGATACGCAGTATTTT. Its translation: CASSEVGGTDTQYF.

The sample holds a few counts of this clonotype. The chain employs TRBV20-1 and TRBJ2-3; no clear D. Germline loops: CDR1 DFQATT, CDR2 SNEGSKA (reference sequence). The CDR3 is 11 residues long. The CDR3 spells CRPTNTDTQYF. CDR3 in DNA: TGCAGGCCCACCAACACAGATACGCAGTATTTT.

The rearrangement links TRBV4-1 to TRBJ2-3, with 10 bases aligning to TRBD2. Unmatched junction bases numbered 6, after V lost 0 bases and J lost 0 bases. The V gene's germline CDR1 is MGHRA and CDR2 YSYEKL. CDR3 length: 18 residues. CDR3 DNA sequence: TGCGCCAGCAGCCAAGATTACCTAGCGGGAGCGAGCACAGATACGCAGTATTTT. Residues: CASSQDYLAGASTDTQYF.

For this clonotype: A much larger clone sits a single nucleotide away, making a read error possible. CDR3 sequence reads: CASSRDRGGGYTF. The CDR3 nucleotides read TGTGCCAGCAGCCGAGACAGGGGTGGAGGCTACACCTTC. V and J are TRBV3-1 and TRBJ1-2; TRBD1 matches 8 bases. The germline V gene has CDR1 LGHDT and CDR2 YNNKEL (reference sequence). V shed 4 bases and J 8 bases; nucleotides not matched to a gene: 6. The CDR3 has 13 residues.